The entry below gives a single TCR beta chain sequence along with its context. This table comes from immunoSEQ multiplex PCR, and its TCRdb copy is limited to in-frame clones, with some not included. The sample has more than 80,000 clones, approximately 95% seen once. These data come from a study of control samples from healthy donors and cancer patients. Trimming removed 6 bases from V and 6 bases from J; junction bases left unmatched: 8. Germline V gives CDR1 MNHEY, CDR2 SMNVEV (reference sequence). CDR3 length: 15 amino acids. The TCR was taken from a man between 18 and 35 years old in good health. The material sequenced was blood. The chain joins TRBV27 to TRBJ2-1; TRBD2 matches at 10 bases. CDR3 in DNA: TGTGCCAGCAGATTTGGACTAGCGGTTTCCAATGAGCAGTTCTTC. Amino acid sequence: CASRFGLAVSNEQFF.